This TCR beta chain was obtained from a study of blood T cell repertoires in COVID-19 (dated by TCRdb to 2019 to 2021). Turning to the overall study: Samples covering the acute and convalescent phases of COVID-19 were provided by collaborators in the United States, Italy and Spain. The prospective study material was composed of cDNA or gDNA derived from T cells, B-cell-depleted T cells, or PBMCs. The dataset comprised deeply sampled blood TCRbeta repertoires from subjects exposed to, actively infected with, or recovered from COVID-19. A freely available public database, intended as a resource for researchers studying the immune response to SARS-CoV-2, is where the repertoires were released. The samples were drawn from the first 160 participants of the ongoing ImmuneRACE study and from 950 to 1,500 subjects provided by 6 global collaborators. Sample metadata almost always included a de-identified subject ID, COVID-19 status, age in years and sex. Where available, HLA class I and class II types were taken from metadata supplied by the sample provider and were not determined by assay-based typing.

TCRbeta CDR3 regions were amplified from genomic DNA using the immunoSEQ Assay, a bias-controlled multiplex PCR. As for the authors' bioinformatics: Within the assay, amplification of reference gene primers was used to estimate how many nucleated cells each sample contained. To quantify the absolute abundance of each unique TCRbeta CDR3 rearrangement, sequence reads were collapsed and filtered. For each sample, productive Simpson clonality was calculated as the square root of Simpson's diversity index across productive rearrangements. TCRdb holds this immuneACCESS table with in-frame rearrangements only. Some clones are missing; in checked studies, unresolved V genes explain under half, and the rest has no known cause. V and J calls and clone size come straight from that table; D and trimming were deduced from the DNA. The sample includes 100,000 or so clones, with approximately 85% observed a single time. The ten largest clones capture about 6.5% of the sample.

Remarks on this clone: Its antigen is currently not known. Per-nucleotide qualities are absent, and no much larger clonotype sits a single base away.

Collaborating institutions collected whole blood in K2EDTA tubes following their own protocols. Collaborator samples were shipped for TCRbeta analysis as frozen whole blood, isolated PBMCs, or DNA extracted from either sample type. Results the study describes overall, beyond this receptor: How much clinical and demographic metadata was included differed by source and by participant, and the metadata was provided uncurated.

The germline ends are 10 bases apart after V is trimmed by 6 bases and J by 1 base. From cysteine to phenylalanine, the CDR3 is 15 amino acids long. Just CDR3 DNA is preserved here, 45 bases in frame from base 1. The germline V gene encodes CDR1 MDHEN and CDR2 SYDVKM. Material for sequencing was peripheral blood. The clonotype was recovered from a woman aged 55-75 years with acute or convalescent COVID-19. The rearranged chain carries TRBV28 and TRBJ2-6, with TRBD1 tentatively as D gene (5 bases match). In nucleotides, the sequence is TGTGCCAGCAGCCCGACAGCTTCTGGGGCCAACGTCCTGACTTTC. Its translation is CASSPTASGANVLTF.